The 21 T cell receptor beta chains listed next were all sequenced from one sample in a study of cytomegalovirus exposure and HLA in healthy donors. The PCR used 60 Vbeta and 13 Jbeta primers. Profiled with immunoSEQ multiplex PCR; TCRdb holds only in-frame clones, not every one. The sample contains 150,000 to 200,000 clones, around 74% of which appear only once. Sample: PBMCs. Receptors were obtained from a female donor in good health and CMV-seronegative.

This sequence joins TRBV7-9 and TRBJ2-5; 7 nucleotides agree with TRBD2. TRBJ2-7 matches the DNA end more closely, so the J call is doubtful. The CDR3 spans 13 residues. Per the germline V gene, CDR1 is SEHNR and CDR2 is FQNEAQ (reference sequence). This chain's CDR3 is CASCKAGRAEQYF. The CDR3 DNA reads as TGTGCCAGCTGCAAGGCGGGGAGGGCCGAGCAGTACTTC.

The J gene is TRBJ2-6, the V gene TRBV28, with 9 positions matching TRBD2. This CDR3 region has 18 residues. The germline V gene has CDR1 MDHEN and CDR2 SYDVKM. Unmatched junction bases numbered 5, after V lost 2 bases and J lost 0 bases. The CDR3 sequence: CASSLPRLADSGANVLTF. The CDR3 DNA sequence: TGTGCCAGCAGTTTACCGAGACTAGCGGACTCTGGGGCCAACGTCCTGACTTTC.

This rearrangement joins TRBV5-1 to TRBJ2-1; 9 nucleotides match TRBD2. CDR1 and CDR2 from the germline V gene are SGHRS and YFSETQ. The trim removed 0 bases at V and 5 bases at J, leaving 6 bases unmatched. CDR3 length: 16 amino acids. The CDR3 nucleotides read TGCGCCAGCAGCTTGGATAGGCTAGCGGGGAACAATGAGCAGTTCTTC. Translation gives CASSLDRLAGNNEQFF.

There are a few counts of this clone. V gene TRBV9 combines with J gene TRBJ2-1, with TRBD1 identical over 7 bases. This CDR3 comprises 13 residues. CDR1 and CDR2 from the germline V gene are SGDLS and YYNGEE. The V and J ends lost 0 bases and 10 bases, in that order; junction bases with no gene match: 4. The CDR3 DNA reads as TGTGCCAGCAGCGTAGGAGTGACAGGGGAGCAGTTCTTC. Its translation: CASSVGVTGEQFF. Full variable domain (rest looked up from reference TRBV9 and TRBJ2-1): DSGVTQTPKHLITATGQRVTLRCSPRSGDLSVYWYQQSLDQGLQFLIQYYNGEERAKGNILERFSAQQFPDLHSELNLSSLELGDSALYFCASSVGVTGEQFFGPGTRLTVL.

This chain links TRBV27 with TRBJ1-4; 8 bases fit TRBD1. The V and J ends lost 6 bases and 8 bases, in that order; junction bases with no gene match: 8. The CDR3 runs 14 residues. Germline CDR1 reads MNHEY; CDR2 reads SMNVEV (reference sequence). The CDR3 here is CASSGTGVNEKLFF. CDR3 coding DNA: TGTGCCAGCAGCGGGACAGGTGTGAACGAAAAACTGTTTTTT.

This sequence joins TRBV11-2 and TRBJ1-2; TRBD1 aligns across 7 bases. The CDR3 covers 13 residues. V shed 2 bases, J shed 8 bases, and the junction held 5 bases outside the gene matches. CDR1 SGHAT and CDR2 FQNNGV come from the germline V gene. The CDR3 sequence: CASSLTGAKGYTF. CDR3 nucleotides: TGTGCCAGCAGCTTAACAGGGGCGAAAGGCTACACCTTC.

The gene calls are TRBV5-8 and TRBJ2-2, with D perhaps TRBD1 (5 bases). V was trimmed by 3 bases and J by 7 bases, leaving 7 bases between them. CDR1 is SGHTS, CDR2 YDEGEE, per germline. CDR3 length: 12 amino acids. The CDR3 sequence is CASSSDSGELFF. CDR3 in DNA: TGTGCCAGCAGCTCTGACAGCGGGGAGCTGTTTTTT.

V and J are TRBV7-6 and TRBJ2-2; D gene uncertain. Germline CDR1 reads SGHVS; CDR2 reads FNYEAQ. The CDR3 runs to 13 residues. Trimming left V 2 bases short and J 5 bases short, with 6 bases between. The CDR3 DNA reads as TGTGCCAGCAGCTTACGGTCTACCGGGGAGCTGTTTTTT. Its translation: CASSLRSTGELFF. The full variable domain, completed using reference TRBV7-6 and TRBJ2-2, is GAGVSQSPRYKVTKRGQDVALRCDPISGHVSLYWYRQALGQGPEFLTYFNYEAQQDKSGLPNDRFSAERPEGSISTLTIQRTEQRDSAMYRCASSLRSTGELFFGEGSRLTVL.

V is TRBV4-3 and J is TRBJ2-2; 13 bases are shared with TRBD2. Germline V gives CDR1 LGHNA, CDR2 YSLEER. V gave up 8 bases and J gave up 3 bases; unmatched junction bases: 3. CDR3 length: 15 amino acids. CDR3 in DNA: TGCGCCAGCGGGACTAGCGGGGAGTACACCGGGGAGCTGTTTTTT. It yields the protein CASGTSGEYTGELFF.

Comments on this clone: This same CDR3 is encoded by further DNA sequences in the sample. The V gene is TRBV29-1, the J gene TRBJ2-2; 10 bases match TRBD2. Trimming cost V 6 bases and J 1 base; bases outside gene matches: 2. The germline V gene encodes CDR1 SQVTM and CDR2 ANQGSEA. The CDR3 is 14 residues long. The DNA for the CDR3 is TGCAGCGTAAGGACTAGCGGGAACACCGGGGAGCTGTTTTTT. It encodes CSVRTSGNTGELFF.

The rearrangement links TRBV7-9 to TRBJ1-1; 7 nucleotides match TRBD1. The V and J ends lost 5 bases and 1 base, in that order; junction bases with no gene match: 10. In germline, CDR1 is SEHNR, CDR2 FQNEAQ (reference sequence). The CDR3 spans 16 residues. CDR3 in DNA: TGTGCCAGCAGCACAGACAGGGCCCCGCAGAACACTGAAGCTTTCTTT. It encodes CASSTDRAPQNTEAFF.

The chain employs TRBV19 and TRBJ2-1, with 7 bases lining up with TRBD2. Losses at the gene ends were 5 bases for V and 4 bases for J; bases not matched to a gene: 8. The germline V gene encodes CDR1 LNHDA and CDR2 SQIVND (reference sequence). CDR3 length equals 15 residues. In nucleotides, the CDR3 is TGTGCCAGTAGTTATCGGGACTACCTATACAATGAGCAGTTCTTC. Its translation is CASSYRDYLYNEQFF.

V usage is TRBV15 and J usage is TRBJ2-7; D unresolved. The germline CDR1 and CDR2 sequences are LNHNV and YYDKDF (reference sequence). V dropped 0 bases and J dropped 6 bases, with 12 bases sitting between them. This CDR3 contains 14 residues. The CDR3 DNA reads as TGTGCCACCAGCAGAGATCGACCAACGGGCGAGCAGTACTTC. This gives the protein CATSRDRPTGEQYF.

This clone was seen only a few times. V usage is TRBV18 and J usage is TRBJ1-1; possible D gene TRBD1, 5 bases. The V and J ends lost 2 bases and 5 bases respectively, with 6 bases between them. The CDR3 spans 12 residues. CDR1 is KGHSH, CDR2 LQKENI, per germline. CDR3 coding DNA: TGTGCCAGCTCACCAAGGACAACTGAAGCTTTCTTT. Its protein product is CASSPRTTEAFF.

The chain combines TRBV10-3 with TRBJ2-5; TRBD2 matches 8 bases. V shed 10 bases and J 3 bases; nucleotides not matched to a gene: 7. Germline V CDR1 and CDR2: ENHRY, SYGVKD. The CDR3 is made up of 13 amino acids. The CDR3 DNA sequence: TGTGCCACCAGCGGGGGAATCAAAGAGACCCAGTACTTC. This translates into CATSGGIKETQYF.

With regard to this clone: The identical CDR3 is also encoded by other nucleotide sequences in the sample. The genes are TRBV5-4 and TRBJ2-7; 8 bases align to TRBD2. V lost 0 bases to trimming and J lost 2 bases; unmatched junction nucleotides: 7. Germline V gives CDR1 SGHNT, CDR2 YYREEE (reference sequence). This CDR3 is 16 amino acids long. The chain's CDR3 is CASSLGISGSTYEQYF. The CDR3 bases are TGTGCCAGCAGCTTGGGAATAAGCGGGAGTACCTACGAGCAGTACTTC.

This sequence joins TRBV5-4 and TRBJ1-2; weak D call: TRBD1 (6 bases). Germline assignment: CDR1 SGHNT and CDR2 YYREEE (reference sequence). The CDR3 is 13 amino acids. Trimming pared 3 bases from V and 8 bases from J, leaving 14 bases between. The CDR3 region is CASSSLQGLGYTF. For the CDR3, the DNA is TGTGCCAGCAGCTCCCTACAGGGTTTAGGCTACACCTTC.

The chain employs TRBV7-9 and TRBJ1-2, with D unresolved. The germline V gene encodes CDR1 SEHNR and CDR2 FQNEAQ (reference sequence). This CDR3 has 13 residues. Trimming cost V 5 bases and J 4 bases, with 11 bases left between them. CDR3 amino acids: CASSLTEFYGYTF. CDR3 sequence (DNA): TGTGCCAGCAGCCTGACTGAGTTCTATGGCTACACCTTC.

V usage is TRBV5-1 and J usage is TRBJ2-1; 8 bases match TRBD1. Germline V lookup: CDR1 SGHRS, CDR2 YFSETQ. V gave up 7 bases and J gave up 4 bases; unmatched junction bases: 10. There are 15 residues in the CDR3. The CDR3 protein is CASLEGGQGYNEQFF. The CDR3 bases are TGCGCCAGCTTAGAGGGAGGACAGGGTTACAATGAGCAGTTCTTC.

This rearrangement joins TRBV7-9 to TRBJ1-2; D unclear. The germline V gene has CDR1 SEHNR and CDR2 FQNEAQ (reference sequence). Trimming removed 1 base at V and 4 bases at J, with 10 bases between. This CDR3 is 14 amino acids long. The CDR3 loop reads CASSLDILAYGYTF. CDR3 nucleotides: TGTGCCAGCAGCTTAGATATTCTGGCCTATGGCTACACCTTC.

This sequence joins TRBV10-3 and TRBJ1-1; D is perhaps TRBD1 (5 bases). V was cut by 4 bases and J by 4 bases, with 13 bases left in between. Germline V CDR1 and CDR2: ENHRY, SYGVKD. The CDR3 is 14 residues long. The CDR3 DNA reads TGTGCCATCAGTGCGTCTCAGGGTTCCACTGAAGCTTTCTTT. Protein sequence: CAISASQGSTEAFF.